This T cell receptor beta chain comes out of a study of tumor-infiltrating lymphocytes in primary liver carcinoma. Of note for this clonotype: The antigen is undetermined. An end of the junction does not agree with germline; a read error may underlie this.

Co-extraction yielded RNA and DNA from approximately 22-30 mg of unsorted bulk tissue. The CDR3 loop spans 16 amino acids. General study points: Relative to blood, tumors carried a significantly larger fraction of the repertoire in their top 250 clones (p = 0.039). In tumor-adjacent and tumor-blood pairs, overlap was lower than in tumor region pairs.

A primer in the constant region served to generate TCR beta cDNA from 500 ng of total RNA. Slightly modified ARM-PCR served as the procedure for the TCR beta libraries. These libraries came from three rounds of nested multiplex PCR. TRBV1-TRBV30 forward primers and a C-beta reverse primer were used in the first two PCR rounds, which each ran for about 10 cycles. TCRdb passed the multiplex PCR reads through MiXCR, listing each CDR3 protein once. The table lists some 38,000 distinct CDR3 sequences, 74% of them singletons, with roughly 15% in the top ten. The chain has TRBV12-3 or TRBV12-4 and TRBJ1-5; D remains unclear. Input material: liver tumor tissue from sampling region 4. Subset described: tumor region T4, right-lateral pole. The receptor was isolated from a man aged 35-49 years with primary liver carcinoma and hepatitis B virus infection. For the CDR3, the DNA is TGTGTCAGCAGCTTAGCCGTGGTATATGGCAATCAGCCCCAGCATTTT. Translated: CVSSLAVVYGNQPQHF.